These 28 T cell receptor beta chains originate from one sample sequenced in a study of T cell responses to AZD1222 COVID-19 vaccine. Sequencing was performed with immunoSEQ multiplex PCR; in TCRdb, only in-frame clones are kept and a portion is missing. Of 150,000 or so clones listed, approximately 90% are singletons. The sample in question was peripheral blood, obtained on day 0 of AZD1222 vaccination. The receptors originated from an adult in good health.

V is TRBV28 and J is TRBJ2-2; no firm D call. Trimming pared 2 bases from V and 0 bases from J, leaving 7 bases between. The CDR3 consists of 15 residues. The V gene's germline CDR1 is MDHEN and CDR2 SYDVKM. In DNA, the CDR3 is TGTGCCAGCAGTTTAGCCAGTACGAACACCGGGGAGCTGTTTTTT. The encoded protein is CASSLASTNTGELFF.

The V and J genes are TRBV27 and TRBJ1-5; TRBD1 might be the D (6 bases). Germline V gene sequence: CDR1 MNHEY, CDR2 SMNVEV (reference sequence). This CDR3 contains 15 residues. V was clipped by 5 bases and J by 1 base, with 12 bases between them. The DNA for the CDR3 is TGTGCCAGCAGTACACAGGGAGGCAGCAATCAGCCCCAGCATTTT. Translation: CASSTQGGSNQPQHF.

This clone was picked up one time. The chain is built from TRBV6-2 or TRBV6-3 and TRBJ1-6; D possibly corresponds to TRBD1 (6 bases). CDR1 and CDR2 (germline): MNHEY, SVGEGT. Trimming shortened V by 2 bases and J by 7 bases, and 9 bases separated the two germline ends. The CDR3 has 14 amino acids. CDR3 coding DNA: TGTGCCAGCAGTTACGGACAGAGGAATTCACCCCTCCACTTT. It encodes CASSYGQRNSPLHF.

V and J are TRBV5-5 and TRBJ1-5; the D is unclear. The V end lost 3 bases, the J end lost 3 bases, and 13 bases lay between the germline ends. The CDR3 runs to 15 residues. The germline gives CDR1 SGHKS, CDR2 YYEKEE (reference sequence). The CDR3 sequence: CASSWTSGYNQPQHF. In nucleotides, the CDR3 is TGTGCCAGCAGCTGGACGTCAGGATACAATCAGCCCCAGCATTTT.

The count of this clone is one. The rearrangement joins TRBV7-2 to TRBJ2-5; the D is unclear. From germline, CDR1 is SGHTA and CDR2 FQGNSA. Trimming removed 2 bases at V and 1 base at J, with 8 bases between. The CDR3 consists of 14 residues. In DNA form, the CDR3 reads TGTGCCAGCAGCTTACCCCGGAGCCAAGAGACCCAGTACTTC. It codes for CASSLPRSQETQYF.

In its sample, this clone was seen once. CDR3 residues: CASTTLDASNQPQHF. Written as DNA, the CDR3 is TGTGCCAGCACGACCCTGGACGCTAGCAATCAGCCCCAGCATTTT. J is TRBJ1-5 and V is TRBV2; unclear D gene. This CDR3 is 15 amino acids long. Per the germline V gene, CDR1 is SNHLY and CDR2 is FYNNEI. V was clipped by 7 bases and J by 0 bases, with 13 bases between them.

This clone showed up just once. V is TRBV5-1 and J is TRBJ2-7; D gene ambiguous. Germline values: CDR1 SGHRS, CDR2 YFSETQ. The CDR3 has 14 amino acids. V was pared by 5 bases and J by 4 bases, with 16 bases between. The CDR3 DNA reads TGCGCCAGCAGACCCACCGGAGTTACTTACGAGCAGTACTTC. Its protein is CASRPTGVTYEQYF. The full variable domain, its missing parts supplied by reference TRBV5-1 and TRBJ2-7, is KAGVTQTPRYLIKTRGQQVTLSCSPISGHRSVSWYQQTPGQGLQFLFEYFSETQRNKGNFPGRFSGRQFSNSRSEMNVSTLELGDSALYLCASRPTGVTYEQYFGPGTRLTVT.

V gene TRBV27 combines with J gene TRBJ2-1; 7 nucleotides agree with TRBD1. Unmatched junction bases numbered 9, after V lost 5 bases and J lost 14 bases. The germline V gene encodes CDR1 MNHEY and CDR2 SMNVEV (reference sequence). There are 12 residues in the CDR3. As DNA, the CDR3 is TGTGCCAGCAGTACCTGGACAGGTCCTGAGTTCTTC. This translates into CASSTWTGPEFF.

The V and J genes are TRBV19 and TRBJ2-7, with D possibly matching TRBD2 (6 bases). CDR1 is LNHDA, CDR2 SQIVND, per germline (reference sequence). V was cut by 0 bases and J by 2 bases, with 11 bases left in between. This CDR3 is 15 amino acids long. The CDR3 spells CASSIERGGTYEQYF. The CDR3 DNA reads TGTGCCAGTAGTATAGAGAGGGGAGGCACCTACGAGCAGTACTTC.

The rearrangement uses TRBV5-8 and TRBJ2-2, with D perhaps assigned TRBD1 or TRBD2 (6 bases each). The CDR3 totals 16 residues. Germline V gene data show CDR1 as SGHTS and CDR2 as YDEGEE. The V end was cut by 2 bases, the J end by 4 bases, with 15 bases between. The CDR3 spells CASSLLRGLSTGELFF. The CDR3 DNA is TGTGCCAGCAGCTTACTTCGGGGGCTGAGCACCGGGGAGCTGTTTTTT.

V is TRBV9 and J is TRBJ1-5; possibly TRBD1 for D (6 bases). The germline V gene encodes CDR1 SGDLS and CDR2 YYNGEE. This CDR3 spans 14 amino acids. The V gene lost 1 base and the J gene lost 3 bases, with 8 bases spanning the gap. Written as DNA, the CDR3 is TGTGCCAGCAGCGTACAGGGGAACAATCAGCCCCAGCATTTT. Translated: CASSVQGNNQPQHF.

This clone was seen only a few times. J is TRBJ1-2 and V is TRBV5-1; D gene unclear. The CDR3 is made up of 13 amino acids. Germline V gene lookup returns CDR1 SGHRS and CDR2 YFSETQ. Deletions cut 4 bases from V and 6 bases from J, with 13 bases between. In DNA, the CDR3 is TGCGCCAGCAGCGACGGAAACATAGATGGCTACACCTTC. Its protein is CASSDGNIDGYTF.

This rearrangement joins TRBV18 to TRBJ2-2, with D perhaps assigned TRBD1 or TRBD2 (5 bases each). V lost 3 bases, J lost 7 bases, and 18 bases lay in between. The germline gives CDR1 KGHSH, CDR2 LQKENI. The CDR3 covers 16 residues. The chain's CDR3 is CASSPAGTLIVGELFF. The CDR3 DNA follows: TGTGCCAGCTCACCGGCAGGGACCTTAATTGTCGGGGAGCTGTTTTTT.

The chain joins TRBV5-8 to TRBJ2-1; the D is unclear. The V gene's germline CDR1 is SGHTS and CDR2 YDEGEE. Trimming took off 3 bases at V and 2 bases at J, with 3 bases between the two ends. This CDR3 has 12 amino acids. The CDR3 DNA is TGTGCCAGCAGCTCCCCCTACAATGAGCAGTTCTTC. It translates to CASSSPYNEQFF.

This chain links TRBV6-2 or TRBV6-3 with TRBJ1-5; possibly TRBD1 for D (6 bases). The length of the CDR3 is 15 residues. Trimming took off 6 bases at V and 1 base at J, with 13 bases between the two ends. The germline V gene encodes CDR1 MNHEY and CDR2 SVGEGT. The CDR3 DNA is TGTGCCAGCAGCCGCGGACAGATAAGCAATCAGCCCCAGCATTTT. It translates to CASSRGQISNQPQHF.

This chain uses TRBV5-4 with TRBJ2-5; 11 bases agree with TRBD2. Trimming took 4 bases from V and 2 from J; bases not matched to a gene: 7. The CDR3 is 16 amino acids. Germline assignment: CDR1 SGHNT and CDR2 YYREEE (reference sequence). The CDR3 nucleotides are TGTGCCAGCAGCATAAATTTAGCGGGGGGGCAAGAGACCCAGTACTTC. This sequence encodes CASSINLAGGQETQYF.

The chain has TRBV6-6 and TRBJ2-1, with 11 bases fitting TRBD2. Per germline, CDR1 MNHNY and CDR2 SVGAGI (reference sequence). This CDR3 contains 15 residues. J lost 0 bases, V lost 10 bases, and 5 bases had no gene match. Here the CDR3 DNA reads TGTGCCACCGCTAGCGGGGGGACCTCCTACAATGAGCAGTTCTTC. This encodes CATASGGTSYNEQFF.

This clone appeared a single time. The rearrangement joins TRBV14 to TRBJ1-3, with D uncertain. The V gene lost 4 bases and the J gene lost 1 base, with 2 bases spanning the gap. The CDR3 is 12 amino acids. Germline CDR1 SGHDN, CDR2 FVKESK. CDR3 in amino acids: CASSLSGNTIYF. In DNA form, the CDR3 reads TGTGCCAGCAGCCTATCTGGAAACACCATATATTTT. Full variable domain (remainder filled in from reference TRBV14 and TRBJ1-3): EAGVTQFPSHSVIEKGQTVTLRCDPISGHDNLYWYRRVMGKEIKFLLHFVKESKQDESGMPNNRFLAERTGGTYSTLKVQPAELEDSGVYFCASSLSGNTIYFGEGSWLTVV.

The chain carries TRBV5-5 and TRBJ2-1, with a weak D call TRBD2 (5 bases). The CDR3 loop spans 16 amino acids. Germline CDR1 and CDR2: SGHKS and YYEKEE (reference sequence). The germline V and J ends were trimmed by 0 bases and 0 bases, with 10 bases remaining between them. The CDR3 region is CASSLAPGSSYNEQFF. The CDR3 DNA reads as TGTGCCAGCAGCTTGGCGCCGGGGAGCTCCTACAATGAGCAGTTCTTC.

The chain is built from TRBV11-2 and TRBJ2-1; 7 bases line up with TRBD2. The V gene end was trimmed by 1 base and the J gene end by 3 bases; junction bases not matched to a gene: 6. Per the germline V gene, CDR1 is SGHAT and CDR2 is FQNNGV. The CDR3 is made up of 16 amino acids. CDR3 DNA sequence: TGTGCCAGCAGCTTAGTGGCTAGCGGACTCTACAATGAGCAGTTCTTC. As protein: CASSLVASGLYNEQFF.

This rearrangement joins TRBV29-1 to TRBJ1-1; D uncertain. The CDR3 covers 12 residues. V was pared by 4 bases and J by 11 bases, with 17 bases between. Germline V gene sequence: CDR1 SQVTM, CDR2 ANQGSEA. The CDR3 DNA reads as TGCAGCGTTGGGCAGCCCACAAGCGGGGCTTTCTTT. It specifies CSVGQPTSGAFF.

This chain connects TRBV29-1 to TRBJ1-2; a weak D match, TRBD1 (6 bases). The CDR3 is 13 amino acids. Germline V CDR1 and CDR2: SQVTM, ANQGSEA. V was cut by 7 bases and J by 8 bases, with 20 bases left in between. This CDR3 is CSAHTTGPGGYTF. The CDR3 coding sequence is TGCAGCGCTCATACTACAGGGCCGGGGGGCTACACCTTC.

The chain's CDR3 is CASSRDSGRWNSPLHF. The CDR3 nucleotides are TGTGCCAGCAGCCGGGACTCTGGCAGGTGGAATTCACCCCTCCACTTT. The genes are TRBV6-2 or TRBV6-3 and TRBJ1-6, with D possibly TRBD1 on 5 matching bases. The V and J ends lost 6 bases and 7 bases respectively, with 19 bases between them. Germline assignment: CDR1 MNHEY and CDR2 SVGEGT. This CDR3 is built from 16 residues.

The rearrangement uses TRBV4-2 and TRBJ1-2; D not certain. The CDR3 consists of 14 residues. V lost 0 bases and J 9 bases, leaving 14 bases between the germline ends. The germline V gene has CDR1 LGHNA and CDR2 YNFKEQ. The CDR3 DNA is TGTGCCAGCAGCCAAGATGGGTCGGTTTACAGCTACACCTTC. Residues: CASSQDGSVYSYTF.

The chain is built from TRBV6-5 and TRBJ1-2; the match to TRBD1 covers 7 bases. Germline CDR1 is MNHEY and CDR2 is SVGAGI. This CDR3 comprises 13 residues. V lost 5 bases and J lost 2; bases outside the gene matches: 2. CDR3 amino acids: CASSMDRNYGYTF. Here the CDR3 DNA reads TGTGCCAGCAGTATGGACAGGAACTATGGCTACACCTTC.

The chain has TRBV5-1 and TRBJ1-4, with D hard to call. Germline lookup yields CDR1 SGHRS and CDR2 YFSETQ. The ends were cut back, 0 bases at V and 3 bases at J, with 0 bases in the middle. This CDR3 region has 12 residues. The CDR3 region is CASSLANEKLFF. The CDR3 bases are TGCGCCAGCAGCTTGGCTAATGAAAAACTGTTTTTT.

This clone was detected only once. V is TRBV10-1 and J is TRBJ1-5, with 7 bases lining up with TRBD1. This CDR3 has 14 residues. The V segment lost 8 bases and the J segment 1 base; nucleotides outside the gene matches: 5. The V gene's germline CDR1 is WNHNN and CDR2 SYGVQD (reference sequence). CDR3 coding DNA: TGCGCCAGCGGAACGGACAGGAGCAATCAGCCCCAGCATTTT. This sequence encodes CASGTDRSNQPQHF.

In its sample, this clone was seen a few times. V gene TRBV28 combines with J gene TRBJ1-3; the match to TRBD1 covers 10 bases. Trimming cost V 2 bases and J 2 bases; bases outside gene matches: 9. The CDR3 length is 18 residues. CDR1 and CDR2 from the germline V gene are MDHEN and SYDVKM. The CDR3: CASSLALIGTGAGNTIYF. The CDR3 DNA sequence: TGTGCCAGCAGTTTAGCACTCATAGGGACAGGGGCTGGAAACACCATATATTTT.